This T cell receptor (beta chain) was captured in a study of blood T cells in healthy people across ages. This clonotype has ten or more counts. The CDR3 has 17 residues. V was shortened by 1 base and J by 1 base, with 16 bases between the two germline ends. The germline CDR1 and CDR2 sequences are MNHNY and SVGAGI (reference sequence). Alongside a J-beta primer mix, a sample-barcoded 5' primer served in a second PCR lasting roughly 6 to 11 cycles. TCRdb itself ran the 5' RACE reads through MiXCR, one entry per CDR3 protein. The sample carries under 750,000 distinct CDR3 sequences, more than 45% recorded once.

Material: blood. The rearrangement links TRBV6-6 to TRBJ1-1; D unresolved. The origin of this receptor is a man older than 75 in good health. CDR3 protein: CASSYYSSREPNTEAFF. The DNA for the CDR3 is TGTGCCAGCAGTTACTACTCGTCCCGGGAGCCGAACACTGAAGCTTTCTTT.